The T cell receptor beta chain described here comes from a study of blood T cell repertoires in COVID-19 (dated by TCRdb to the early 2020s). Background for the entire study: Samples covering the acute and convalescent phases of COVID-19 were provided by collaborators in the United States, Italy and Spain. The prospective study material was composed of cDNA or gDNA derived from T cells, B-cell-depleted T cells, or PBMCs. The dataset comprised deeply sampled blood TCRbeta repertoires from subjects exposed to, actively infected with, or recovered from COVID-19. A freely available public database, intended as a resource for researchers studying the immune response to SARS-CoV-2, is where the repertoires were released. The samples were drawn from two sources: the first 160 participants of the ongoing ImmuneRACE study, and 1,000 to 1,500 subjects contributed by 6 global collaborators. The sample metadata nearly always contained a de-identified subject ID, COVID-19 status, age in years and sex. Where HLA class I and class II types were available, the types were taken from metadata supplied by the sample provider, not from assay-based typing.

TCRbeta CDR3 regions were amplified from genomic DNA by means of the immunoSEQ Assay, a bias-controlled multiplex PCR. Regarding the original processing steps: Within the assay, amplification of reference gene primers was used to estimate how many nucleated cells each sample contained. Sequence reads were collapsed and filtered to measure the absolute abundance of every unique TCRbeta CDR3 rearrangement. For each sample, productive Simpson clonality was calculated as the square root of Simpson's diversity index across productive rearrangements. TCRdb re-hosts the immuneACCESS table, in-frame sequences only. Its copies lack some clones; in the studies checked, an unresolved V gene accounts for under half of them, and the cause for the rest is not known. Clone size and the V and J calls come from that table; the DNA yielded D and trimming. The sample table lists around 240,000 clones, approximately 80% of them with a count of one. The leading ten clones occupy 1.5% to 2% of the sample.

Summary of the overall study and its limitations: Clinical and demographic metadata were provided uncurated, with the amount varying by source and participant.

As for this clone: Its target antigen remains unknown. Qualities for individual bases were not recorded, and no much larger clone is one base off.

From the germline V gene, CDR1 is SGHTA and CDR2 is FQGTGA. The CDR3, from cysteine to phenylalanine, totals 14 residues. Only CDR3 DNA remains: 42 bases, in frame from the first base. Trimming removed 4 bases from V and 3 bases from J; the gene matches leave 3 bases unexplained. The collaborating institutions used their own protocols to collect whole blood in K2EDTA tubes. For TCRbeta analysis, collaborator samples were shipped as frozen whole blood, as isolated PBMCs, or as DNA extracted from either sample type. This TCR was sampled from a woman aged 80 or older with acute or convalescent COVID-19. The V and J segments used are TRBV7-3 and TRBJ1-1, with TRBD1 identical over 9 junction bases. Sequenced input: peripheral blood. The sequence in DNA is TGTGCCAGCAGCTCGGGACAGGGAGACACTGAAGCTTTCTTT. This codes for CASSSGQGDTEAFF.